The TCR beta chain described here comes from a study of blood T cell repertoires in COVID-19. Overall study: Whether acute or convalescent, the COVID-19 samples came from the United States, Italy and Spain. Sample material is recorded as cDNA or gDNA derived from T cells, B-cell-depleted T cells, or PBMCs.

Germline CDR1 and CDR2: MNHEY and SMNVEV (reference sequence). V dropped 3 bases and J dropped 2 bases, with 9 bases sitting between them. The CDR3 has 14 residues. Libraries were prepared by immunoSEQ multiplex PCR; TCRdb keeps only in-frame clonotypes and omits some of them. The table lists around 700,000 clones, 85% to 90% of them singletons. The chain links TRBV27 to TRBJ2-3; no definite D call. The sequenced sample consisted of peripheral blood. The TCR was taken from a woman between 18 and 30 years old with acute or convalescent COVID-19. For the CDR3, the DNA is TGTGCCAGCAGTTTTGTGAGGTACACAGATACGCAGTATTTT. Translated, it gives CASSFVRYTDTQYF.